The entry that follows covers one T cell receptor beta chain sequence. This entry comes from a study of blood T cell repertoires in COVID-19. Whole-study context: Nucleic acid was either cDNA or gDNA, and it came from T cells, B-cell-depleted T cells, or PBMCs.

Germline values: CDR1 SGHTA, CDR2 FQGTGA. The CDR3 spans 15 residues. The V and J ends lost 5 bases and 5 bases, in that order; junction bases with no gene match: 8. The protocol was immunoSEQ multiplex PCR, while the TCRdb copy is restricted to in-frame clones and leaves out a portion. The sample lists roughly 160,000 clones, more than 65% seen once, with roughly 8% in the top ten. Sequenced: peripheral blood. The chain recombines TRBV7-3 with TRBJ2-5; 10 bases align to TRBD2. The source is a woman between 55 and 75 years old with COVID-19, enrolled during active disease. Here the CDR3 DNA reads TGTGCCAGCAGCCCAACAGCTAGCGGGAGTGAGACCCAGTACTTC. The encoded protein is CASSPTASGSETQYF.